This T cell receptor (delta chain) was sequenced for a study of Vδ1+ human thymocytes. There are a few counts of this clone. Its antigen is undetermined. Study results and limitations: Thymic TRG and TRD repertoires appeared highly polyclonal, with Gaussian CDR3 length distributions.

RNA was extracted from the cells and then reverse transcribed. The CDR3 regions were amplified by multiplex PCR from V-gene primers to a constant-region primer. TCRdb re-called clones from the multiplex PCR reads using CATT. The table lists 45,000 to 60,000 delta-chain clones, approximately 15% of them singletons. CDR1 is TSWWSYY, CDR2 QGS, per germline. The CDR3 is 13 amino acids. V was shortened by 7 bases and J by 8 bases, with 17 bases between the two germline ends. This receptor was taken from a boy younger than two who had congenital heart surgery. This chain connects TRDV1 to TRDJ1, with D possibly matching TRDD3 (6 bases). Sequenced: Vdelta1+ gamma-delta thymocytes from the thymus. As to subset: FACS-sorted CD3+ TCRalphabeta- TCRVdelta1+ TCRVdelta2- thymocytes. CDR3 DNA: TGTGCTCTTGCCCCCTCTACTGGGTGCAAACTCATCTTT. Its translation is CALAPSTGCKLIF.